This T cell receptor (beta chain) was captured by sequencing in a study of T-cell reconstitution after alpha-beta-depleted transplantation in children. Study-wide findings and caveats: T-cell numbers and diversity one year post-transplant derived largely from freshly generated T cells. Several hundred graft clones that had expanded were reportedly the source of alpha-beta T cells about two months after transplant.

This CDR3 is 15 amino acids long. Looked up from germline, CDR1 is ENHRY and CDR2 is SYGVKD. The V gene lost 0 bases and the J gene lost 6 bases, with 15 bases spanning the gap. Preparing the TCRbeta library involved the use of unique molecular identifiers. TCRdb recomputed calls from the PCR reads with MiXCR, one row per CDR3 protein. Of roughly 300,000 distinct CDR3 sequences listed, about 9.9% are singletons. This clonotype came up many times. The antigen remains undetermined. This specimen was peripheral blood, taken 180 days after TCRalphabeta/CD19-depleted stem cell transplant. This TCR was recovered from a male patient aged 2 to 9 who had a stem cell transplant for chronic granulomatous disease, so the T cells may come from the graft donor. The V gene is TRBV10-3, the J gene TRBJ2-7, with D possibly TRBD1 on 7 matching bases. The chain's CDR3 is CAISESQGGKGEQYF. The CDR3 DNA reads TGTGCCATCAGTGAGTCTCAGGGGGGAAAGGGCGAGCAGTACTTC.